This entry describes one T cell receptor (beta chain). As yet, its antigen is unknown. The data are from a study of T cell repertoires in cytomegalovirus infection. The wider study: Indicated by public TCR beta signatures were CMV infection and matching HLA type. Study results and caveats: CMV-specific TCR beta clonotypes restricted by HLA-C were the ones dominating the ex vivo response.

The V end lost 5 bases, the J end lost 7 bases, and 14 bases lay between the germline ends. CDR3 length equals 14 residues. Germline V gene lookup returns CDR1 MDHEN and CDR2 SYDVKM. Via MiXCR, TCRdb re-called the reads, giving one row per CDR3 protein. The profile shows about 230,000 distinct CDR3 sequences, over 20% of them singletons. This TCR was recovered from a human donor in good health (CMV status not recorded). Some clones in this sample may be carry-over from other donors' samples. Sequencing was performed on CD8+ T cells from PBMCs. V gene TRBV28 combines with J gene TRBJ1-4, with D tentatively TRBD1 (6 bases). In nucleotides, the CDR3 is TGTGCCAGCAGTACAGGGAGGGTAGGTGAAAAACTGTTTTTT. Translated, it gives CASSTGRVGEKLFF. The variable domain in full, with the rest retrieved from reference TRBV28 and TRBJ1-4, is DVKVTQSSRYLVKRTGEKVFLECVQDMDHENMFWYRQDPGLGLRLIYFSYDVKMKEKGDIPEGYSVSREKKERFSLILESASTNQTSMYLCASSTGRVGEKLFFGSGTQLSVL.